Listed here are 26 T cell receptor beta chains from one sample, sequenced in a study of cytomegalovirus exposure and HLA in healthy donors. Primers for the PCR totalled 60 Vbeta and 13 Jbeta. Generated by immunoSEQ multiplex PCR, the TCRdb table keeps only in-frame clones and is missing some. The table lists about 110,000 clones. Sequencing was done on a sample of PBMCs. These receptor sequences come from a man aged 35 to 55 in good health and CMV-seropositive.

The V and J genes are TRBV6-1 and TRBJ2-7; the match to TRBD1 covers 7 bases. The V and J ends lost 6 bases and 2 bases, in that order; junction bases with no gene match: 7. The CDR3 is made up of 14 amino acids. Germline V CDR1 and CDR2: MNHNS, SASEGT. The CDR3 DNA reads as TGTGCCAGCAGCGCTTGGGACAGCACCTACGAGCAGTACTTC. It translates to CASSAWDSTYEQYF.

The chain employs TRBV27 and TRBJ2-7, with TRBD2 as a possible D gene (6 bases). Looked up from germline, CDR1 is MNHEY and CDR2 is SMNVEV (reference sequence). V lost 4 bases, J lost 0 bases, and 10 bases lay in between. The CDR3 consists of 14 residues. DNA for the CDR3: TGTGCCAGCAGTTACGGGAGCGCCTCCTACGAGCAGTACTTC. Amino acid sequence: CASSYGSASYEQYF.

CDR3 loop: CATSRDLPGRYEQYF. The CDR3 DNA follows: TGTGCCACCAGCAGAGATCTGCCCGGGAGGTACGAGCAGTACTTC. This chain joins TRBV15 and TRBJ2-7; 7 positions agree with TRBD2. The CDR3 runs to 15 residues. Looked up from germline, CDR1 is LNHNV and CDR2 is YYDKDF (reference sequence). V was clipped by 0 bases and J by 4 bases; unmatched bases: 6.

The chain has TRBV19 and TRBJ2-2, with D possibly TRBD1 on 5 matching bases. The CDR3 is 13 residues long. V lost 7 bases and J 6 bases, leaving 12 bases between the germline ends. Germline V CDR1 and CDR2: LNHDA, SQIVND (reference sequence). CDR3 sequence reads: CASTVRAPGELFF. The CDR3 DNA reads TGTGCCAGTACCGTCAGGGCCCCCGGGGAGCTGTTTTTT.

This sequence joins TRBV29-1 and TRBJ2-1, with D hard to call. The CDR3 contains 15 residues. V was trimmed by 6 bases and J by 2 bases, leaving 17 bases between them. The germline V gene has CDR1 SQVTM and CDR2 ANQGSEA. CDR3 DNA sequence: TGCAGCGTCCCTACCCCTAGGAGAACCTACAATGAGCAGTTCTTC. It yields the protein CSVPTPRRTYNEQFF.

The V and J genes are TRBV27 and TRBJ2-7; 9 nucleotides agree with TRBD2. CDR1 is MNHEY, CDR2 SMNVEV, per germline (reference sequence). The CDR3 is 15 amino acids. V was pared by 1 base and J by 2 bases, with 3 bases of the junction left unmatched. The CDR3 loop reads CASSLLTSGPYEQYF. The CDR3 DNA sequence: TGTGCCAGCAGTTTATTAACTAGCGGGCCCTACGAGCAGTACTTC.

V and J are TRBV6-5 and TRBJ1-5; 7 bases are a match to TRBD1. Trimming cost V 0 bases and J 3 bases; bases outside gene matches: 2. The CDR3 is 15 residues long. CDR1 is MNHEY and CDR2 is SVGAGI in the germline V gene. In nucleotides, the CDR3 is TGTGCCAGCAGTTACTCACAGGGGAACAATCAGCCCCAGCATTTT. This codes for CASSYSQGNNQPQHF.

This chain joins TRBV6-1 and TRBJ1-5; D unresolved. CDR1 and CDR2 from the germline V gene are MNHNS and SASEGT. The V end lost 4 bases, the J end lost 6 bases, and 10 bases lay between the germline ends. This CDR3 is built from 13 residues. CDR3 coding DNA: TGTGCCAGCAGTGCAGACCGGAGTCAGCCCCAGCATTTT. The encoded protein is CASSADRSQPQHF.

The rearrangement uses TRBV7-6 and TRBJ2-7; TRBD1 aligns across 10 bases. Looked up from germline, CDR1 is SGHVS and CDR2 is FNYEAQ. The CDR3 contains 15 residues. Losses at the gene ends were 1 base for V and 7 bases for J; bases not matched to a gene: 7. CDR3 nucleotides: TGTGCCAGCAGCTTAGGGGGGACAGGGGTTTCGGAGCAGTACTTC. Protein product: CASSLGGTGVSEQYF. Combining the CDR3 with reference TRBV7-6 and TRBJ2-7 gives the whole variable domain GAGVSQSPRYKVTKRGQDVALRCDPISGHVSLYWYRQALGQGPEFLTYFNYEAQQDKSGLPNDRFSAERPEGSISTLTIQRTEQRDSAMYRCASSLGGTGVSEQYFGPGTRLTVT.

This chain connects TRBV10-3 to TRBJ2-6; perhaps TRBD2 as D (5 bases). The CDR3 extends over 15 amino acids. The germline V gene encodes CDR1 ENHRY and CDR2 SYGVKD. Trimming cost V 1 base and J 6 bases, with 10 bases left between them. The CDR3 DNA follows: TGTGCCATCAGTGAGTTACTAGAAGAGGCCAACGTCCTGACTTTC. Translating gives CAISELLEEANVLTF.

The chain uses TRBV5-1 and TRBJ2-1; 8 nucleotides line up with TRBD1. J was trimmed by 4 bases and V by 3 bases; bases with no gene match: 6. The CDR3 runs to 15 residues. CDR1 is SGHRS and CDR2 is YFSETQ in the germline V gene. The CDR3 spells CASSSQGAGYNEQFF. The CDR3 DNA is TGCGCCAGCAGCTCCCAGGGGGCAGGGTACAATGAGCAGTTCTTC. Full variable domain (rest looked up from reference TRBV5-1 and TRBJ2-1): KAGVTQTPRYLIKTRGQQVTLSCSPISGHRSVSWYQQTPGQGLQFLFEYFSETQRNKGNFPGRFSGRQFSNSRSEMNVSTLELGDSALYLCASSSQGAGYNEQFFGPGTRLTVL.

This chain links TRBV10-3 with TRBJ2-7; TRBD1 matches 9 bases. V shed 9 bases, J shed 4 bases, and the junction held 10 bases outside the gene matches. Germline CDR1 and CDR2: ENHRY and SYGVKD. The CDR3 is made up of 14 amino acids. The CDR3 DNA is TGTGCCATGGGCTCTGACAGGGGGATATACGAGCAGTACTTC. Its protein is CAMGSDRGIYEQYF.

The chain joins TRBV5-1 to TRBJ1-1; 7 bases agree with TRBD1. Germline V gene sequence: CDR1 SGHRS, CDR2 YFSETQ. V was clipped by 7 bases and J by 4 bases; unmatched bases: 13. The CDR3 contains 15 residues. The CDR3 sequence: CASGQDQEGGTEAFF. The DNA for the CDR3 is TGCGCCAGCGGACAGGACCAAGAAGGGGGCACTGAAGCTTTCTTT.

The genes are TRBV7-9 and TRBJ2-1, with TRBD2 identical over 9 bases. Germline V gene sequence: CDR1 SEHNR, CDR2 FQNEAQ (reference sequence). Trimming at V came to 2 bases and at J to 4 bases, leaving 3 bases not matched to a gene. This CDR3 has 15 residues. Written as DNA, the CDR3 is TGTGCCAGCAGCTTAACTAGCGGGCCTTACAATGAGCAGTTCTTC. Its protein product is CASSLTSGPYNEQFF. The full variable domain, completed using reference TRBV7-9 and TRBJ2-1, is DTGVSQNPRHKITKRGQNVTFRCDPISEHNRLYWYRQTLGQGPEFLTYFQNEAQLEKSRLLSDRFSAERPKGSFSTLEIQRTEQGDSAMYLCASSLTSGPYNEQFFGPGTRLTVL.

V usage is TRBV7-2 and J usage is TRBJ1-2; no clear D gene. The germline V and J ends were trimmed by 2 bases and 2 bases, with 9 bases remaining between them. Looked up from germline, CDR1 is SGHTA and CDR2 is FQGNSA. The CDR3 is made up of 14 amino acids. The CDR3 DNA reads as TGTGCCAGCAGCTTAAGAGACGGGAACTATGGCTACACCTTC. It specifies CASSLRDGNYGYTF.

CDR3 bases: TGTGCCAGCAGCTTTTTAAAGGGACAGAAGGACACCATATATTTT. Protein product: CASSFLKGQKDTIYF. J is TRBJ1-3 and V is TRBV7-9; TRBD1 matches 7 bases. The germline CDR1 and CDR2 sequences are SEHNR and FQNEAQ (reference sequence). The CDR3 consists of 15 residues. V lost 3 bases, J lost 8 bases, and 10 bases stayed unmatched.

This chain uses TRBV11-3 with TRBJ2-5; 9 bases line up with TRBD2. CDR1 and CDR2 from the germline V gene are SGHNT and YENEEA. This CDR3 is built from 16 residues. The trim removed 5 bases at V and 2 bases at J, leaving 9 bases unmatched. The CDR3 protein is CASSPGGTSGQETQYF. In nucleotides, the CDR3 is TGTGCCAGCAGCCCCGGAGGTACTAGCGGGCAAGAGACCCAGTACTTC. The whole variable domain, remainder taken from reference TRBV11-3 and TRBJ2-5, is EAGVVQSPRYKIIEKKQPVAFWCNPISGHNTLYWYLQNLGQGPELLIRYENEEAVDDSQLPKDRFSAERLKGVDSTLKIQPAELGDSAVYLCASSPGGTSGQETQYFGPGTRLLVL.

J is TRBJ2-1 and V is TRBV14; maybe TRBD2 (5 bases). Germline V gives CDR1 SGHDN, CDR2 FVKESK. There are 16 residues in the CDR3. Trimming pared 0 bases from V and 3 bases from J, leaving 12 bases between. CDR3 in DNA: TGTGCCAGCAGCCAAGATACTAGATCTTACTACAATGAGCAGTTCTTC. It codes for CASSQDTRSYYNEQFF.

The J gene is TRBJ2-7, the V gene TRBV7-2; 14 nucleotides agree with TRBD2. CDR1 is SGHTA, CDR2 FQGNSA, per germline. The CDR3 covers 16 residues. J was trimmed by 9 bases and V by 0 bases; bases with no gene match: 7. The CDR3 reads CASSLAGTSGSLVQYF. CDR3 DNA sequence: TGTGCCAGCAGCTTAGCCGGGACTAGCGGGAGTTTGGTGCAGTACTTC.

The rearrangement links TRBV5-1 to TRBJ2-7; no definite D call. The CDR3 totals 14 residues. Trimming took off 4 bases at V and 5 bases at J, with 16 bases between the two ends. CDR1 is SGHRS, CDR2 YFSETQ, per germline. The CDR3 loop is CASSPGGPTHEQYF. CDR3 sequence (DNA): TGCGCCAGCAGCCCTGGCGGCCCCACCCACGAGCAGTACTTC.

This sequence joins TRBV7-9 and TRBJ2-7; D might be TRBD2 (5 bases). V shed 6 bases and J shed 7 bases, with 10 bases lying between them. This CDR3 has 11 amino acids. Germline V gives CDR1 SEHNR, CDR2 FQNEAQ (reference sequence). In DNA, the CDR3 is TGTGCCAGCAGGGACTTTAGTGAGCAGTACTTC. Translating it yields CASRDFSEQYF. Drawing the rest from reference TRBV7-9 and TRBJ2-7, the complete variable domain is DTGVSQNPRHKITKRGQNVTFRCDPISEHNRLYWYRQTLGQGPEFLTYFQNEAQLEKSRLLSDRFSAERPKGSFSTLEIQRTEQGDSAMYLCASRDFSEQYFGPGTRLTVT.

The rearrangement uses TRBV7-8 and TRBJ2-3; the D is unclear. The germline V gene has CDR1 SGHVS and CDR2 FQNEAQ. The CDR3 has 11 amino acids. V was pared by 10 bases and J by 0 bases, with 5 bases between. CDR3 loop: CATTSTDTQYF. CDR3 nucleotides: TGTGCCACTACGAGCACAGATACGCAGTATTTT.

This chain's CDR3 is CASSHTLGTGVDEQFF. The CDR3 DNA sequence: TGCGCCAGCAGCCACACACTCGGGACAGGGGTCGATGAGCAGTTCTTC. The V gene is TRBV4-1, the J gene TRBJ2-1, with 10 bases lining up with TRBD1. V trimming: 3 bases; J trimming: 8 bases; junction bases outside the gene matches: 10. The CDR3 covers 16 residues. Germline V gives CDR1 MGHRA, CDR2 YSYEKL.

The V and J genes are TRBV6-5 and TRBJ1-2, with TRBD1 matching over 9 bases. CDR3 length equals 16 residues. The ends lost 2 bases at V and 5 bases at J; junction bases unmatched: 9. CDR1 is MNHEY, CDR2 SVGAGI, per germline. Written as DNA, the CDR3 is TGTGCCAGCAGTTACACTACCGGGACAGGGACTTATGGCTACACCTTC. Its translation: CASSYTTGTGTYGYTF.

The V gene is TRBV5-4, the J gene TRBJ2-1, with 9 bases that match TRBD2. The CDR3 totals 19 residues. Germline trimming cut 4 bases from V and 6 bases from J; bases unmatched to any gene: 20. The germline V gene has CDR1 SGHNT and CDR2 YYREEE (reference sequence). CDR3 nucleotide sequence: TGTGCCAGCAGCGGCGCCCGGGAAGGCGGGAGGGCCCTGGGCAATGAGCAGTTCTTC. This gives the protein CASSGAREGGRALGNEQFF.

V and J are TRBV9 and TRBJ1-5; 8 bases map to TRBD1. CDR3 length equals 17 residues. The germline gives CDR1 SGDLS, CDR2 YYNGEE. V was pared by 0 bases and J by 2 bases, with 7 bases of the junction left unmatched. In DNA form, the CDR3 reads TGTGCCAGCAGCGTAGGGCCAGGGGGCTTTGGCAATCAGCCCCAGCATTTT. This translates into CASSVGPGGFGNQPQHF.